This paragraph reports one T cell receptor (beta chain). It has no known antigen specificity. Base qualities are not recorded, but no much larger clone differs from it by a single base. Collaborating institutions collected whole blood in K2EDTA tubes following their own protocols. For TCRbeta analysis, collaborators shipped samples in one of three forms: frozen whole blood, isolated PBMCs, or DNA extracted from either of those sample types. According to the germline V gene, CDR1 reads ENHRY and CDR2 reads SYGVKD. Trimming costs V 8 bases and J 7 bases, and their ends lie 15 bases apart. The CDR3 holds 13 amino acids from the cysteine to the phenylalanine. Only the CDR3 region is kept as DNA, spanning 39 bases read in frame from base 1. TCRbeta CDR3 regions were amplified from genomic DNA using the immunoSEQ Assay, a bias-controlled multiplex PCR. The original pipeline was this. The number of nucleated cells in each sample was estimated from the amplification of reference gene primers within the assay. To quantify the absolute abundance of each unique TCRbeta CDR3 rearrangement, sequence reads were collapsed and filtered. For each sample, productive Simpson clonality was calculated by taking the square root of Simpson's diversity index across productive rearrangements. This immuneACCESS table, as held by TCRdb, lists in-frame sequences with V and J called but not all clones. Of the missing ones, under half trace to an unresolved V gene in checked studies; the others have no known cause. V and J calls and clone size follow that table, whereas D and trimming were derived from the DNA. The sample table records about 190,000 clones; 70% to 90% of these occur just once. The ten top clones hold under 2.5% of the sample.

The sample comes from a study of blood T cell repertoires in COVID-19 (TCRdb year 2020). For the wider study: The collaborator samples originated in the United States, Italy and Spain and spanned the acute and convalescent phases of COVID-19. Where available, HLA class I and class II types were taken from metadata supplied by the sample provider and were not determined by assay-based typing. The material from the prospective study consisted of cDNA or gDNA derived from T cells, B-cell-depleted T cells, or PBMCs. The samples were drawn from two sources: the first 160 participants of the ongoing ImmuneRACE study, and some 1,300 subjects contributed by 6 global collaborators. The repertoires were released in a freely available public database meant as a resource for research on the immune response to SARS-CoV-2. Sample metadata almost always included a de-identified subject ID, COVID-19 status, age in years and sex. Subjects who had been exposed to COVID-19, were actively infected with it, or had recovered from it provided the deeply sampled blood TCRbeta repertoires that made up the dataset. Overall results and qualifications from the work: The quantity of clinical and demographic metadata differed by source and by participant and was supplied without curation.

The clonotype comes from a man between 65 and 80 years old with active or convalescent COVID-19. Sequences were obtained from peripheral blood. The chain is made from TRBV10-3 and TRBJ1-3; no confident D gene assignment can be made. The DNA reads TGTGCCATCTCAAGCCGGGGATTGAACACCATATATTTT. Translated, this gives CAISSRGLNTIYF.